Each of the 26 T cell receptor beta chains below was sequenced from the same sample in a study of blood T cell repertoires in COVID-19 (dated by TCRdb to the early 2020s). Preparation of the library involved the immunoSEQ multiplex PCR assay. TCRdb limited this immuneACCESS table to in-frame rearrangements with V and J called. A share of clones is missing; checked studies link under half to unresolved V genes, and the rest is unexplained. The sample includes about 170,000 clones, with roughly 80% observed a single time. The top ten hold approximately 12% of the sample. Sequencing input: PBMCs or T cells enriched from blood (not recorded which). These TCRs come from a middle-aged man who had recovered from COVID-19.

The V and J genes are TRBV6-5 and TRBJ1-1, with a tentative D call TRBD1 (6 bases). Deletions cut 6 bases from V and 7 bases from J, with 12 bases between. This CDR3 spans 12 amino acids. Germline V lookup: CDR1 MNHEY, CDR2 SVGAGI. The CDR3 loop is CASSWGHLEAFF. The CDR3 DNA reads TGTGCCAGCAGCTGGGGGCATCTTGAAGCTTTCTTT.

The chain combines TRBV7-9 with TRBJ1-1; D might be TRBD1 (5 bases). CDR1 and CDR2 from the germline V gene are SEHNR and FQNEAQ (reference sequence). The CDR3 loop spans 14 amino acids. Trimming left V 0 bases short and J 7 bases short, with 12 bases between. Written as DNA, the CDR3 is TGTGCCAGCAGCTTAGCTGCCAGGGCCGATGAAGCTTTCTTT. Protein product: CASSLAARADEAFF.

The V gene is TRBV25-1, the J gene TRBJ1-1; D perhaps matches TRBD1 (6 bases). V lost 2 bases to trimming and J lost 6 bases, with 16 bases between them. The CDR3 totals 15 residues. The germline gives CDR1 MGHDK, CDR2 SYGVNS. The CDR3 DNA reads TGTGCCAGCAGTGAACCCCGAGGGGGAATCGCTGAAGCTTTCTTT. Residues: CASSEPRGGIAEAFF.

This clone was observed a few times. V gene TRBV5-4 combines with J gene TRBJ2-1, with D possibly being TRBD2 (6 bases). V lost 2 bases to trimming and J lost 5 bases, with 8 bases between them. Per the germline V gene, CDR1 is SGHNT and CDR2 is YYREEE (reference sequence). CDR3 length: 13 residues. For the CDR3, the DNA is TGTGCCAGCAGCTTAGCGGGCAACAATGAGCAGTTCTTC. Protein: CASSLAGNNEQFF.

The chain uses TRBV28 and TRBJ1-4; TRBD1 is a possible D gene (6 bases). The CDR3 is 12 amino acids. Germline V gene data show CDR1 as MDHEN and CDR2 as SYDVKM. V gave up 8 bases and J gave up 8 bases, with 12 bases separating them. CDR3 coding DNA: TGTGCCAGCCGCCAGAGGGGGGAAAAACTGTTTTTT. Protein: CASRQRGEKLFF.

The CDR3 loop is CASSRQGAIRTTEAFF. The CDR3 DNA reads TGTGCCAGCAGTCGACAGGGGGCGATTAGAACAACTGAAGCTTTCTTT. V and J are TRBV2 and TRBJ1-1, with TRBD1 matching over 10 bases. CDR3 length: 16 amino acids. CDR1 and CDR2 (germline): SNHLY, FYNNEI. V trimming: 5 bases; J trimming: 5 bases; junction bases outside the gene matches: 11. The complete variable domain, with remaining parts taken from reference TRBV2 and TRBJ1-1, reads EPEVTQTPSHQVTQMGQEVILRCVPISNHLYFYWYRQILGQKVEFLVSFYNNEISEKSEIFDDQFSVERPDGSNFTLKIRSTKLEDSAMYFCASSRQGAIRTTEAFFGQGTRLTVV.

The V call is TRBV5-4, the J call TRBJ1-5; D is perhaps TRBD1 (5 bases). The germline V gene encodes CDR1 SGHNT and CDR2 YYREEE (reference sequence). The CDR3 has 14 residues. V was clipped by 0 bases and J by 3 bases, with 7 bases between them. CDR3 bases: TGTGCCAGCAGCTTGGCAGGGATCAATCAGCCCCAGCATTTT. Protein: CASSLAGINQPQHF.

CDR3 nucleotides: TGCGCCAGCAGCCAAGATTGGATGCAGGGGGCTGGCGAAAAACTGTTTTTT. Its protein product is CASSQDWMQGAGEKLFF. V and J are TRBV4-1 and TRBJ1-4; 8 positions agree with TRBD1. This CDR3 is 17 amino acids long. The germline V gene encodes CDR1 MGHRA and CDR2 YSYEKL. The ends lost 0 bases at V and 8 bases at J; junction bases unmatched: 11.

The chain has TRBV7-2 and TRBJ2-1; 12 bases match TRBD2. The CDR3 loop spans 15 amino acids. The ends lost 4 bases at V and 7 bases at J; junction bases unmatched: 5. The germline V gene encodes CDR1 SGHTA and CDR2 FQGNSA. The chain's CDR3 is CASSSSGGAGNEQFF. CDR3 bases: TGTGCCAGCAGCTCTAGCGGGGGGGCGGGTAATGAGCAGTTCTTC.

The rearrangement joins TRBV20-1 to TRBJ1-3; D is unclear. Trimming stripped 6 bases from V and 3 bases from J, with 6 bases between. This CDR3 is built from 11 residues. Germline-derived CDR1 and CDR2 are DFQATT and SNEGSKA (reference sequence). Here the CDR3 DNA reads TGCAGTGCGAAGAGTGGAAACACCATATATTTT. The encoded protein is CSAKSGNTIYF.

For the CDR3, the DNA is TGTGCCAGCAGCCTAGGTCTTACAACTAATGAAAAACTGTTTTTT. Residues: CASSLGLTTNEKLFF. The genes are TRBV7-2 and TRBJ1-4, with D unclear. Between the trimmed V and J ends, which lost 5 bases and 0 bases, there was a span of 10 bases. The CDR3 loop spans 15 amino acids. Germline V gene sequence: CDR1 SGHTA, CDR2 FQGNSA.

The J gene is TRBJ1-2, the V gene TRBV29-1; no clear D. Germline V lookup: CDR1 SQVTM, CDR2 ANQGSEA. The V and J ends lost 3 bases and 6 bases respectively, with 17 bases between them. The CDR3 length is 14 residues. The CDR3 DNA reads as TGCAGCGTTGACCGCCTCAGAGGGCAGAATGGCTACACCTTC. Protein product: CSVDRLRGQNGYTF.

V usage is TRBV11-2 and J usage is TRBJ2-7; TRBD1 is a possible D gene (5 bases). This CDR3 spans 13 amino acids. The germline V and J ends were trimmed by 3 bases and 8 bases, with 14 bases remaining between them. CDR1 SGHAT and CDR2 FQNNGV come from the germline V gene. The CDR3 here is CASSLIQDLKQYF. CDR3 DNA: TGTGCCAGCAGCTTGATACAGGACCTAAAGCAGTACTTC.

V gene TRBV7-3 combines with J gene TRBJ2-1, with TRBD2 matching over 8 bases. The V segment lost 5 bases and the J segment 11 bases; nucleotides outside the gene matches: 8. CDR1 and CDR2 from the germline V gene are SGHTA and FQGTGA. CDR3 size: 13 residues. CDR3: CASSPVERGQQFF. Here the CDR3 DNA reads TGTGCCAGCAGCCCGGTGGAGCGGGGGCAGCAGTTCTTC.

This sequence joins TRBV7-6 and TRBJ2-1; 9 nucleotides align to TRBD2. The V and J ends lost 1 base and 5 bases, in that order; junction bases with no gene match: 15. The CDR3 covers 19 residues. Germline V lookup: CDR1 SGHVS, CDR2 FNYEAQ. CDR3 loop: CASSLVVLAGGPLNNEQFF. The CDR3, as DNA: TGTGCCAGCAGCTTAGTGGTCCTCGCGGGGGGGCCCCTAAACAATGAGCAGTTCTTC.

The genes are TRBV28 and TRBJ1-2; a possible D gene is TRBD1 (5 bases). Germline V lookup: CDR1 MDHEN, CDR2 SYDVKM. V lost 6 bases and J lost 7, with 15 bases in between. CDR3 length: 13 residues. CDR3 DNA sequence: TGTGCCAGCAGCTCCGCGGGGGGGGGTGGCTACACCTTC. Residues: CASSSAGGGGYTF.

The chain is built from TRBV4-1 and TRBJ1-2; a possible D gene is TRBD1 (5 bases). From germline, CDR1 is MGHRA and CDR2 YSYEKL. Trimming pared 4 bases from V and 8 bases from J, leaving 17 bases between. The length of the CDR3 is 14 residues. CDR3 sequence: CASSLTRVEGGYTF. CDR3 DNA: TGCGCCAGCAGCCTAACGAGGGTGGAGGGGGGCTACACCTTC.

V is TRBV7-3 and J is TRBJ1-1; 7 bases are shared with TRBD1. J gave up 4 bases and V 4 bases, and 6 bases lay outside the gene matches. In germline, CDR1 is SGHTA, CDR2 FQGTGA. The CDR3 loop spans 14 amino acids. CDR3 nucleotides: TGTGCCAGCAGCTCCACAGGGGAAGGCACTGAAGCTTTCTTT. Protein: CASSSTGEGTEAFF.

This sequence joins TRBV10-3 and TRBJ2-2; TRBD1 matches at 11 bases. This CDR3 region has 15 residues. The trim removed 7 bases at V and 4 bases at J, leaving 5 bases unmatched. Germline V gene sequence: CDR1 ENHRY, CDR2 SYGVKD. CDR3 loop: CAITTGTGGTGELFF. CDR3 nucleotide sequence: TGTGCCATCACCACTGGGACAGGGGGCACCGGGGAGCTGTTTTTT.

In its sample, this clone was seen many times. The chain combines TRBV7-6 with TRBJ1-1, with D unclear. The V gene's germline CDR1 is SGHVS and CDR2 FNYEAQ. V was shortened by 5 bases and J by 0 bases, with 13 bases between the two germline ends. The CDR3 consists of 15 residues. The CDR3 DNA reads as TGTGCCAGCAGCCCTGCGGGCGCTATGAACACTGAAGCTTTCTTT. Translating gives CASSPAGAMNTEAFF.

The rearrangement links TRBV9 to TRBJ1-1; 11 nucleotides agree with TRBD1. The CDR3 is 16 amino acids. Losses at the gene ends were 3 bases for V and 2 bases for J; bases not matched to a gene: 6. Germline V CDR1 and CDR2: SGDLS, YYNGEE. The CDR3 sequence: CASSGGTGGINTEAFF. CDR3 sequence (DNA): TGTGCCAGCAGCGGCGGGACAGGGGGGATAAACACTGAAGCTTTCTTT.

The chain is built from TRBV2 and TRBJ1-4; a possible D gene is TRBD1 (5 bases). V lost 7 bases, J lost 0 bases, and 15 bases lay in between. Germline CDR1 reads SNHLY; CDR2 reads FYNNEI. CDR3 length: 16 residues. The CDR3 loop reads CASKGRELATNEKLFF. DNA for the CDR3: TGTGCCAGCAAGGGGAGGGAGTTGGCAACTAATGAAAAACTGTTTTTT.

This clone came up once. The rearrangement links TRBV5-5 to TRBJ1-2; 8 bases are a match to TRBD1. The germline V gene has CDR1 SGHKS and CDR2 YYEKEE (reference sequence). The CDR3 length is 13 residues. The ends lost 4 bases at V and 7 bases at J; junction bases unmatched: 6. CDR3 DNA sequence: TGTGCCAGCAGCCGAGACAGGGGACGTGGCTACACCTTC. As protein: CASSRDRGRGYTF.

V and J are TRBV13 and TRBJ1-4, with D perhaps matching TRBD1 (6 bases). Trimming removed 3 bases at V and 8 bases at J, with 13 bases between. This CDR3 spans 14 amino acids. Per the germline V gene, CDR1 is PRHDT and CDR2 is FYEKMQ (reference sequence). The CDR3 loop is CASSLGRGREKLFF. The CDR3 coding sequence is TGTGCCAGCAGCTTGGGCAGGGGTCGCGAAAAACTGTTTTTT. Combining the CDR3 with reference TRBV13 and TRBJ1-4 gives the whole variable domain AAGVIQSPRHLIKEKRETATLKCYPIPRHDTVYWYQQGPGQDPQFLISFYEKMQSDKGSIPDRFSAQQFSDYHSELNMSSLELGDSALYFCASSLGRGREKLFFGSGTQLSVL.

V gene TRBV19 combines with J gene TRBJ2-3, with TRBD1 identical over 9 bases. The CDR3 has 15 amino acids. Germline V gene sequence: CDR1 LNHDA, CDR2 SQIVND (reference sequence). V shed 5 bases, J shed 6 bases, and the junction held 9 bases outside the gene matches. CDR3 residues: CASSHTGGPVDTQYF. In DNA, the CDR3 is TGTGCCAGTAGTCATACAGGGGGCCCCGTCGATACGCAGTATTTT.

The gene calls are TRBV27 and TRBJ2-7; 7 nucleotides match TRBD1. Trimming cost V 1 base and J 5 bases; bases outside gene matches: 11. Looked up from germline, CDR1 is MNHEY and CDR2 is SMNVEV (reference sequence). The CDR3 contains 16 residues. The DNA of the CDR3 is TGTGCCAGCAGTTTATACGTTCGACAGGGTATCAACGAGCAGTACTTC. It yields the protein CASSLYVRQGINEQYF.